The 26 T cell receptor beta chains below come from one sample, sequenced in a study of CD8+ T cells in alopecia areata. cDNA prepared by RNA extraction and subsequent reverse transcription served as the template for sequencing. Assay: immunoSEQ multiplex PCR; the TCRdb copy retains only in-frame clones and omits some. The sample has around 110,000 clones, none seen only once. The sequencing sample was made of lesional skin. Receptors were obtained from a C3H/HeJ mouse with alopecia areata. The strain's MHC haplotype is H2-k.

This clone came up a few times. Here the gene names and germline are mouse. Read coverage stops 4 residues before the CDR3 terminus; the germline J gene supplies the remainder. J is TRBJ1-1 and V is TRBV13-3; D gene unclear. Looked up from germline, CDR1 is NNHDY and CDR2 is SYVADS. V dropped 2 bases and J dropped 0 bases, with 14 bases sitting between them. This CDR3 contains 16 residues. CDR3 DNA (partial): TGTGCCAGCAGTGAAACAGCAAAACCTGCAAACACA. This sequence encodes CASSETAKPANT. The CDR3 in its entirety is CASSETAKPANTEVFF.

In this sample, this clone turned up a few times. Gene labels here are mouse ones. The CDR3 is cut off 4 residues early in the read; its end comes from the germline J gene. The chain combines TRBV13-3 with TRBJ2-3; TRBD2 aligns across 8 bases. This CDR3 contains 16 residues. CDR1 NNHDY and CDR2 SYVADS come from the germline V gene. The trim removed 2 bases at V and 3 bases at J, leaving 8 bases unmatched. The CDR3 DNA, read in part, is TGTGCCAGCAGTGAAAGTAGGGGGGGCGCGGCAGAA. It yields the protein CASSESRGGAAE. The entire CDR3 reads CASSESRGGAAETLYF.

This clone has more than one count but fewer than ten. Gene names are mouse gene names. The CDR3 end lies 4 residues beyond the end of the read and is filled in from the germline J gene. The sample holds other DNA sequences that translate to the same CDR3. The V and J genes are TRBV13-3 and TRBJ1-4; 9 bases agree with TRBD1. CDR3 length: 17 amino acids. CDR1 is NNHDY, CDR2 SYVADS, per germline. J gave up 0 bases and V 1 base, and 4 bases lay outside the gene matches. The sequenced part of the CDR3 DNA is TGTGCCAGCAGTGATCCCGGACAGGGGATTTCCAACGAA. Translation gives CASSDPGQGISNE. The entire CDR3 protein is CASSDPGQGISNERLFF.

This clone was detected a few times. The germline and genes are mouse ones. CDR3 DNA, as far as it was read: TGTGCTAGCAGTAGCCAGGGAGATGCT. It specifies CASSSQGDA. The entire CDR3 protein reads CASSSQGDAEQFF. This chain joins TRBV17 and TRBJ2-1; possible D gene TRBD1, 5 bases. The read ends 4 residues before the CDR3 terminus; that terminus is restored from the germline J gene. Germline V gives CDR1 MNHDT, CDR2 YYDKIL. CDR3 length equals 13 residues. Deletions cut 3 bases from V and 5 bases from J, with 8 bases between.

This clone was seen a few times. Gene names are mouse gene names. Read data end 4 residues before the CDR3 end; the end is taken from the germline J gene. This chain uses TRBV13-3 with TRBJ2-7; D may be TRBD1 (6 bases). The V gene's germline CDR1 is NNHDY and CDR2 SYVADS. The CDR3 is made up of 11 amino acids. CDR3 DNA, as far as it was read: TGTGCCAGCATCGGGACATAT. It is translated as CASIGTY. The whole CDR3 protein reads CASIGTYEQYF.

As to this clone: Mouse names are used for the genes. The read ends 4 residues early relative to the CDR3; the germline J gene fills the gap. The chain links TRBV19 to TRBJ2-1; D perhaps matches TRBD2 (6 bases). With 7 bases removed from V and 3 bases from J, the gap between germline ends came to 11 bases. The CDR3 consists of 13 residues. From germline, CDR1 is FNHDT and CDR2 SITEND (reference sequence). CDR3 DNA (partial): TGTGCCAGCGGGGGACTTCTCTATGCT. Protein product: CASGGLLYA. The full-length CDR3 reads as CASGGLLYAEQFF.

This clone counts as medium-sized (0.01 to 0.1%). Any gene name here is a mouse gene name. The read comes to an end 4 residues before the CDR3 does, leaving the germline J gene to fill in the end. The chain uses TRBV19 and TRBJ2-2; no definite D call. CDR1 FNHDT and CDR2 SITEND come from the germline V gene (reference sequence). V lost 0 bases and J lost 1, with 4 bases in between. The CDR3 loop spans 14 amino acids. The sequenced CDR3 bases are TGTGCCAGCAGTATAGGGGGAAACACCGGG. Its protein product is CASSIGGNTG. The complete CDR3 reads CASSIGGNTGQLYF.

Regarding this clone: Gene labels here are mouse ones. With the read ending 4 residues before the CDR3 end, the germline J gene is used to fill in that end. This sample includes further DNA sequences coding for the same CDR3. V gene TRBV1 combines with J gene TRBJ2-3, with D possibly TRBD2 on 5 matching bases. The germline gives CDR1 NSQYPW, CDR2 LRSPGD (reference sequence). This CDR3 is built from 16 residues. V lost 0 bases to trimming and J lost 1 base, with 11 bases between them. Incomplete CDR3 DNA: TGCACCTGCAGTGCAGATCTGGGTCTGGGTGCAGAA. Residues: CTCSADLGLGAE. The full CDR3 protein is CTCSADLGLGAETLYF.

The sample holds a few counts of this clone. Gene names are the mouse ones. The CDR3 extends 4 residues past the end of the read, so its final part is completed from the germline J gene. The rearrangement joins TRBV1 to TRBJ2-1; 11 nucleotides match TRBD1. The V and J ends lost 3 bases and 3 bases, in that order; junction bases with no gene match: 7. In germline, CDR1 is NSQYPW, CDR2 LRSPGD (reference sequence). CDR3 length: 17 amino acids. The CDR3 reads CTCSARTGGKGYAEQFF. CDR3 bases read: TGCACCTGCAGTGCCCGGACAGGGGGCAAGGGCTATGCT.

This clone was seen a few times. The listed genes are named as in mouse. Read sequence stops 4 residues before the CDR3 end, and the germline J gene provides the missing end. The chain joins TRBV13-3 to TRBJ1-4; weak D call: TRBD1 (5 bases). Germline values: CDR1 NNHDY, CDR2 SYVADS. This CDR3 comprises 13 residues. Deletions cut 7 bases from V and 3 bases from J, with 10 bases between. The DNA read from the CDR3 is TGTGCCAGCGGGCAGGGCCCCAACGAA. Translating it yields CASGQGPNE. The whole CDR3 reads CASGQGPNERLFF.

Note on this clone: Mouse names are used for the genes. The CDR3 extends 4 residues past the end of the read, so its final part is completed from the germline J gene. This rearrangement joins TRBV19 to TRBJ1-2; 7 bases align to TRBD1. The V gene end was trimmed by 5 bases and the J gene end by 2 bases; junction bases not matched to a gene: 9. This CDR3 contains 15 residues. Germline V gene sequence: CDR1 FNHDT, CDR2 SITEND (reference sequence). Incomplete CDR3 DNA: TGTGCCAGCAGCCAAAGACAGGGAAGGAACTCC. It is translated as CASSQRQGRNS. The CDR3 as a whole reads CASSQRQGRNSDYTF.

About this clone itself: These gene names are mouse names. The CDR3 reads CTCSADGGLGAYEQYF. CDR3 DNA (partial): TGCACCTGCAGTGCAGACGGAGGACTGGGGGCCTAT. The chain is built from TRBV1 and TRBJ2-7; 10 nucleotides match TRBD2. The DNA ends 4 residues before the CDR3 does, and the rest of the CDR3 is filled in from the germline J gene. The CDR3 runs to 16 residues. V lost 0 bases to trimming and J lost 2 bases; unmatched junction nucleotides: 4. Germline-derived CDR1 and CDR2 are NSQYPW and LRSPGD (reference sequence).

In its sample, this clone was seen many times. Gene names follow the mouse nomenclature. The read stops 4 residues short of the end of the CDR3; the missing end is completed from the germline J gene. The sample has other DNA sequences that encode this CDR3 too. The rearrangement uses TRBV19 and TRBJ2-7, with TRBD2 matching 10 bases. The germline CDR1 and CDR2 sequences are FNHDT and SITEND (reference sequence). The CDR3 is 14 amino acids. The CDR3 here is CASSLRDWGYEQYF. The CDR3 DNA, read in part, is TGTGCCAGCAGTTTGCGGGACTGGGGTTAT.

In regard to this clone: Gene names refer to mouse genes. The CDR3 is cut off 4 residues early in the read; its end comes from the germline J gene. The V and J genes are TRBV13-3 and TRBJ2-4; D may be TRBD1 (5 bases). This CDR3 spans 14 amino acids. The germline V gene has CDR1 NNHDY and CDR2 SYVADS. The ends were cut back, 5 bases at V and 0 bases at J, with 10 bases in the middle. The CDR3 is CASRQGYSQNTLYF. The sequenced part of the CDR3 DNA is TGTGCCAGCAGGCAGGGCTATAGTCAAAAC.

As concerns this clone: The genes are named according to mouse. Read data end 4 residues before the CDR3 end; the end is taken from the germline J gene. The chain carries TRBV1 and TRBJ2-3; TRBD1 aligns across 8 bases. Per the germline V gene, CDR1 is NSQYPW and CDR2 is LRSPGD (reference sequence). The J segment lost 2 bases and the V segment lost 5 bases, leaving 3 bases of the junction unmatched. The CDR3 is made up of 14 amino acids. This chain's CDR3 is CTCSTGGVAETLYF. The CDR3 DNA, read in part, is TGCACCTGCAGTACAGGGGGAGTTGCAGAA.

With regard to this clone: Gene names denote mouse genes. The CDR3 end falls 4 residues outside the read, so it is completed with the germline J gene. The chain recombines TRBV13-3 with TRBJ2-5; 10 positions agree with TRBD2. This CDR3 is 16 amino acids long. Looked up from germline, CDR1 is NNHDY and CDR2 is SYVADS. CDR3 bases read: TGTGCCAGCAGTGATGCAAGGCTGGGGGGGCCGGAC. This gives the protein CASSDARLGGPD. The whole CDR3 is CASSDARLGGPDTQYF.

Turning to this clone: Genes here carry mouse names. The read gets to within 4 residues of the CDR3 end, and the germline J gene fills in the rest. The V call is TRBV1, the J call TRBJ2-7; 10 positions agree with TRBD2. The CDR3 totals 15 residues. Germline-derived CDR1 and CDR2 are NSQYPW and LRSPGD (reference sequence). The sequenced CDR3 bases are TGCACCTGCAGTGCAGAGACTGGGGGGTTATAT. Encoded protein: CTCSAETGGLY. The whole CDR3 region reads CTCSAETGGLYEQYF.

The table lists this clone with a few counts. Mouse gene names and germline throughout. CDR3 bases read: TGCACCTGCAGTGCAGATAGGGAGGGGGCGGGC. The encoded protein is CTCSADREGAG. The complete CDR3 reads CTCSADREGAGDYTF. The rearrangement uses TRBV1 and TRBJ1-2, with 7 bases that match TRBD1. Read sequence stops 4 residues before the CDR3 end, and the germline J gene provides the missing end. The CDR3 has 15 residues. The V gene's germline CDR1 is NSQYPW and CDR2 LRSPGD (reference sequence). Using reference TRBV1 and TRBJ1-2 for the parts outside the CDR3, the full variable domain is VTLLEQNPRWRLVPRGQAVNLRCILKNSQYPWMSWYQQDLQKQLQWLFTLRSPGDKEVKSLPGADYLATRVTDTELRLQVANMSQGRTLYCTCSADREGAGDYTFGSGTRLLVI.

On this clone itself: All gene names here are mouse names. The DNA ends 4 residues before the CDR3 does, and the rest of the CDR3 is filled in from the germline J gene. This chain links TRBV19 with TRBJ2-5; TRBD1 agrees at 7 bases. Per germline, CDR1 FNHDT and CDR2 SITEND (reference sequence). The CDR3 spans 13 residues. CDR3 loop: CASSEQGRDTQYF. The CDR3 DNA, read in part, is TGTGCCAGCAGTGAACAGGGGCGAGAC. Full variable domain (outside the CDR3, taken from reference TRBV19 and TRBJ2-5): GGIITQTPKFLIGQEGQKLTLKCQQNFNHDTMYWYRQDSGKGLRLIYYSITENDLQKGDLSEGYDASREKKSSFSLTVTSAQKNEMAVFLCASSEQGRDTQYFGPGTRLLVL.

With respect to this clone: Gene names and germline refer to mouse. The CDR3 end is not reached by the read, which stops 4 residues before it; the germline J gene fills it in. Other DNA sequences of this sample code for an identical CDR3. This chain uses TRBV13-3 with TRBJ2-1; the match to TRBD2 covers 11 bases. The CDR3 has 14 residues. CDR1 and CDR2 (germline): NNHDY, SYVADS. The part of the CDR3 DNA that was read is TGTGCCAGCAGTGAACTGGGGGGGCGAGCT. It encodes CASSELGGRA. The whole CDR3 sequence reads CASSELGGRAEQFF.

This clone was counted a few times. The DNA translation disagrees with the TCRdb protein at residue 13, so the protein in this description comes from the DNA. The gene names given are mouse names. The read finishes 3 residues shy of the CDR3 end, and the germline J gene is used to complete it. The V and J genes are TRBV1 and TRBJ1-6; 7 nucleotides match TRBD1. TRBJ1-6 belongs to the ORF category, with a function that is uncertain. J gave up 4 bases and V 3 bases, and 6 bases lay outside the gene matches. Germline V CDR1 and CDR2: NSQYPW, LRSPGD (reference sequence). The CDR3 consists of 16 residues. The sequenced part of the CDR3 DNA is TGCACCTGCAGTGCCCTGGGACAGATGTATAATTCGCCC. Residues: CTCSALGQMYNSP. The whole CDR3 protein is CTCSALGQMYNSPLYF.

This clone was seen more than once but under ten times. Gene names denote mouse genes. The read ends 4 residues before the CDR3 terminus; that terminus is restored from the germline J gene. V is TRBV13-3 and J is TRBJ1-4; TRBD1 matches at 10 bases. Germline trimming cut 0 bases from V and 1 base from J; bases unmatched to any gene: 3. This CDR3 spans 17 amino acids. CDR1 is NNHDY, CDR2 SYVADS, per germline. The DNA read from the CDR3 is TGTGCCAGCAGTGATGCGGGGGACAGGGGTTCCAACGAA. This codes for CASSDAGDRGSNE. The full CDR3 protein is CASSDAGDRGSNERLFF.

This clone showed up just a few times. The gene names here belong to mouse. Read data end 4 residues before the CDR3 end; the end is taken from the germline J gene. V gene TRBV13-3 combines with J gene TRBJ2-5, with D tentatively TRBD2 (6 bases). Germline V gene data show CDR1 as NNHDY and CDR2 as SYVADS. Deletions cut 3 bases from V and 0 bases from J, with 11 bases between. The length of the CDR3 is 15 residues. The CDR3 loop reads CASSASGANQDTQYF. The CDR3 bases that were read are TGTGCCAGCAGTGCCTCTGGGGCTAACCAAGAC.

With regard to this clone: The protein here is the DNA translation, as the TCRdb protein differs from it at residue 11. Mouse gene names apply. The DNA ends 3 residues before the CDR3 does, and the rest of the CDR3 is filled in from the germline J gene. This chain uses TRBV17 with TRBJ1-3, with D possibly being TRBD1 (6 bases). Deletions cut 5 bases from V and 3 bases from J, with 11 bases between. The CDR3 is 14 amino acids. Germline V gives CDR1 MNHDT, CDR2 YYDKIL. Partial CDR3 DNA: TGTGCTAGCAGTCTCAGGGGATTTGGAAATACG. Its translation: CASSLRGFGNT. The whole CDR3 protein reads CASSLRGFGNTLYF.

This clone has a handful of counts. At residue 11, TCRdb's protein is not the same as the translated DNA, so the protein here was read from the DNA. Gene names are mouse gene names. Read sequence stops 3 residues before the CDR3 end, and the germline J gene provides the missing end. The rearrangement uses TRBV19 and TRBJ1-6; D is perhaps TRBD1 (5 bases). TRBJ1-6 is an ORF, and what it does is uncertain. Germline loops: CDR1 FNHDT, CDR2 SITEND (reference sequence). Trimming removed 4 bases from V and 3 bases from J, with 8 bases in between. The CDR3 is 14 amino acids. CDR3 DNA, as far as it was read: TGTGCCAGCAGTCAGGGTGGCTATAATTCGCCC. Translated: CASSQGGYNSP. The whole CDR3 is CASSQGGYNSPLYF.

This clone was recorded many times. Mouse gene names apply. Read sequence stops 4 residues before the CDR3 end, and the germline J gene provides the missing end. The sample carries other DNA sequences with the same CDR3. The V and J genes are TRBV13-3 and TRBJ2-7, with 8 bases identical to TRBD2. Germline CDR1 NNHDY, CDR2 SYVADS. The J segment lost 1 base and the V segment lost 5 bases, leaving 5 bases of the junction unmatched. The CDR3 is made up of 14 amino acids. CDR3 DNA (partial): TGTGCCAGCAGCTCTACTGGGGGTTCCTAT. Translated: CASSSTGGSY. The complete CDR3 sequence is CASSSTGGSYEQYF.